This passage covers 4 T cell receptor beta chains from one sample sequenced in a study of cytomegalovirus exposure and HLA in healthy donors. PCR was performed using 60 Vbeta and 13 Jbeta primers. Data came from immunoSEQ multiplex PCR; TCRdb stores just in-frame clones and leaves some out. The sample holds hundreds of thousands of clones, 85% to 90% seen once. The sample taken for sequencing was PBMCs. The receptors here all came from a woman under 30 in good health and CMV-seronegative.

Here the CDR3 DNA reads TGTGCCAGCAGCGGATTGCGCGGGACAGGGAATGAAAAACTGTTTTTT. Encoded protein: CASSGLRGTGNEKLFF. V usage is TRBV7-6 and J usage is TRBJ1-4, with 9 bases identical to TRBD1. CDR1 is SGHVS and CDR2 is FNYEAQ in the germline V gene. This CDR3 contains 16 residues. Losses at the gene ends were 5 bases for V and 5 bases for J; bases not matched to a gene: 9. Looking up the rest from reference TRBV7-6 and TRBJ1-4 gives the full variable domain: GAGVSQSPRYKVTKRGQDVALRCDPISGHVSLYWYRQALGQGPEFLTYFNYEAQQDKSGLPNDRFSAERPEGSISTLTIQRTEQRDSAMYRCASSGLRGTGNEKLFFGSGTQLSVL.

This clone was recorded only once. CDR3 bases: TGCGCCAGCAGCTTGGTTAGCGGGGATATGGAGACCCAGTACTTC. Amino acid sequence: CASSLVSGDMETQYF. V is TRBV5-1 and J is TRBJ2-5; 8 bases are shared with TRBD2. Trimming removed 0 bases from V and 5 bases from J; junction bases left unmatched: 6. Germline V gives CDR1 SGHRS, CDR2 YFSETQ. This CDR3 is built from 15 residues.

The chain couples TRBV6-4 to TRBJ1-5; 9 nucleotides align to TRBD1. The CDR3 length is 14 residues. Unmatched junction bases numbered 11, after V lost 10 bases and J lost 7 bases. Germline assignment: CDR1 MRHNA and CDR2 SNTAGT. For the CDR3, the DNA is TGTGCCACCCCCGGGGGGACAGGGCCGCAGCCCCAGCATTTT. It encodes CATPGGTGPQPQHF.

The CDR3 DNA follows: TGTGCCAGCAGCTTAACAGGAGATCGGGAGCTCTACGAGCAGTACTTC. Translating gives CASSLTGDRELYEQYF. V gene TRBV11-2 combines with J gene TRBJ2-7; the D gene is possibly TRBD2 (6 bases). V was pared by 2 bases and J by 3 bases, with 17 bases between. The length of the CDR3 is 16 residues. Looked up from germline, CDR1 is SGHAT and CDR2 is FQNNGV. The full variable domain, with the rest looked up from reference TRBV11-2 and TRBJ2-7, is EAGVAQSPRYKIIEKRQSVAFWCNPISGHATLYWYQQILGQGPKLLIQFQNNGVVDDSQLPKDRFSAERLKGVDSTLKIQPAKLEDSAVYLCASSLTGDRELYEQYFGPGTRLTVT.